This T cell receptor beta chain stems from a study of siplizumab effects on memory and regulatory T cells (dated by TCRdb to the late 2010s). Turning to the overall study: Across about eight responder-stimulator pairs, mixed lymphocyte reactions were run as pairs, about 1 with siplizumab at roughly 1 ug/mL and about 1 without drug. The study looked at the effect of siplizumab, an anti-CD2 antibody, on alloreactive T-cell subsets in allogeneic mixed lymphocyte reactions made from human PBMCs.

Mixed lymphocyte reaction cells were cocultured at 37°C for 5 to 7 days. Responder PBMCs were labelled with CFSE and stimulator PBMCs were labelled with Violet Dye, after which the responder and stimulator PBMCs were mixed at a 1:1 ratio. Sorted unstimulated T cells and proliferating T cells recovered from mixed lymphocyte reactions underwent TCRbeta CDR3 sequencing. Fresh whole blood from ten HLA-typed healthy donors was used as the source from which PBMCs were isolated. After the mixed lymphocyte reaction, proliferating CFSE-low responder T cells were FACS-sorted for TCR sequencing. Findings and caveats that apply to the study as a whole: Because sequences at frequencies below about 10^-5 were poorly captured, only a minor fraction of alloreactive clones could be mapped back to unstimulated subsets. Siplizumab significantly reduced the cumulative frequency of alloreactive sequences traceable to unstimulated CD4+ memory T cells. A naive or memory phenotype could not be assigned to roughly 80-95% of proliferating CD4+ or CD8+ clones. Among mappable alloreactive CD4+ clones, an average Treg-derived fraction of about 70% was observed with siplizumab, compared with 26.9% in control reactions. Greater diversity appeared to be present in unstimulated naive T cells than in memory T cells, and a substantial contribution to the alloresponse seemed to be made by naive cells. No functional confirmation was obtained for the suppressive function of proliferating Tregs from siplizumab cultures.

With respect to this clone: It has no known antigen specificity. The record has no base qualities; no much larger clone is one base away.

Libraries came from the immunoSEQ multiplex PCR assay. Roughly 100,000 TCR templates per sample were assayed on the deep sequencing platform. Genomic DNA extracted from sorted T cells was used for TCRbeta CDR3 sequencing. The authors' analysis ran thus. The R programming language was used for clonal analysis of TCRbeta CDR3 data. Alloreactive CD4+ and CD8+ clones were defined by comparing unstimulated samples with post-reaction CFSE-low samples. Alloreactive CD4+ clones were assigned to regulatory or non-regulatory origin by matching sequences to sorted unstimulated Treg and non-Treg repertoires. The source is immuneACCESS, and TCRdb retained only in-frame sequences with V and J called. Part of the clones is not carried over; for the studies checked, unresolved V genes explain less than half of this, and the remainder is unexplained. The DNA gave D and trimming, while V, J and clone size come from that table. In this sample the table shows 11,000 to 15,000 clones, 49% of which occur a single time. Roughly 10% of the sample rests with the top ten.

Material: CFSE-low (dividing) CD4+ T cells sorted from an allogeneic mixed lymphocyte reaction. The source of this sequence is a human donor in good health; the cells came from an allogeneic mixed lymphocyte reaction.

The nucleotides read TGTGCCAGCAGTTCCAGTCCCGGGGAGCTGTTTTTT. Its coded protein is CASSSSPGELFF. This chain is built from TRBV6-5 and TRBJ2-2, with no confident D gene call. Looking up the germline V gene yields CDR1 MNHEY and CDR2 SVGAGI. Inclusive of the bounding cysteine and phenylalanine, the CDR3 is 12 residues long. Only the CDR3 region is kept as DNA, spanning 36 bases read in frame from base 1. Trimming takes 4 bases from V and 6 bases from J, and the germline ends sit 6 bases apart.